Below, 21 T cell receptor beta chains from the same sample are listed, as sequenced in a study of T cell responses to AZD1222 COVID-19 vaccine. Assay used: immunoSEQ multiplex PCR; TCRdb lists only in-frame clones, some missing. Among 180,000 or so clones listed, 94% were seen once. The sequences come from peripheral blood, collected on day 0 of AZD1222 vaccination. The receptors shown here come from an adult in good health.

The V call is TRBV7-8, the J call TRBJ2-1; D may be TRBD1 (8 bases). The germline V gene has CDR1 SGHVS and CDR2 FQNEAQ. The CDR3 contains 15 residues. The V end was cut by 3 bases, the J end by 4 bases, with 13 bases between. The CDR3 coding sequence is TGTGCCAGCAGCTTTAAACAGGGGGGGTACAATGAGCAGTTCTTC. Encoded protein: CASSFKQGGYNEQFF.

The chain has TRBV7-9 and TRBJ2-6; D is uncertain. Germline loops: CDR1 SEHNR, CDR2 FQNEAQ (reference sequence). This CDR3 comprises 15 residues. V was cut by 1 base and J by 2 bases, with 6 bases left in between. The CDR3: CASSLDLAGANVLTF. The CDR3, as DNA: TGTGCCAGCAGCTTAGACCTAGCTGGGGCCAACGTCCTGACTTTC. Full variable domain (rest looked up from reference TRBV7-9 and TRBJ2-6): DTGVSQNPRHKITKRGQNVTFRCDPISEHNRLYWYRQTLGQGPEFLTYFQNEAQLEKSRLLSDRFSAERPKGSFSTLEIQRTEQGDSAMYLCASSLDLAGANVLTFGAGSRLTVL.

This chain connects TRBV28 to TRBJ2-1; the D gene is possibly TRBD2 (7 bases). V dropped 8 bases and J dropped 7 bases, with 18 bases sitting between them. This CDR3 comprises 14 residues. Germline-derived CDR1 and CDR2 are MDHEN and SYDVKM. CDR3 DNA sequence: TGTGCCAGCTCCCGGGAGGCAGGGGCGAATGAGCAGTTCTTC. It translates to CASSREAGANEQFF.

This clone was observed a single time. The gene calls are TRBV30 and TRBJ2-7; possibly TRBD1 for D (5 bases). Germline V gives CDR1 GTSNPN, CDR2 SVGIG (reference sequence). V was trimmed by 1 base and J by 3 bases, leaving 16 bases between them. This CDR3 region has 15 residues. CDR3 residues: CAWSAVDSSHYEQYF. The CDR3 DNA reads TGTGCCTGGAGTGCTGTTGACAGTTCTCACTACGAGCAGTACTTC.

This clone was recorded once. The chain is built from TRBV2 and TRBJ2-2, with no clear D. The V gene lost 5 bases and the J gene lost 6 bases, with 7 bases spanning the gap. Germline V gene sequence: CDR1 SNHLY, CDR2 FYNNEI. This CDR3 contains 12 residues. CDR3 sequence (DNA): TGTGCCAGCAGTCCCTTCGCCGGGGAGCTGTTTTTT. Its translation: CASSPFAGELFF. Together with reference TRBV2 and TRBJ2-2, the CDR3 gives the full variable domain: EPEVTQTPSHQVTQMGQEVILRCVPISNHLYFYWYRQILGQKVEFLVSFYNNEISEKSEIFDDQFSVERPDGSNFTLKIRSTKLEDSAMYFCASSPFAGELFFGEGSRLTVL.

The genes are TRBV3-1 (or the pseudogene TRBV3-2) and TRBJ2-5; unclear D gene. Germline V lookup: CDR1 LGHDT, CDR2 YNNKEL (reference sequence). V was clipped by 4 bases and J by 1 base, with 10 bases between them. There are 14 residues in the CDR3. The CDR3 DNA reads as TGTGCCAGCAGCCTTGGCAGACTCCAAGAGACCCAGTACTTC. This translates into CASSLGRLQETQYF.

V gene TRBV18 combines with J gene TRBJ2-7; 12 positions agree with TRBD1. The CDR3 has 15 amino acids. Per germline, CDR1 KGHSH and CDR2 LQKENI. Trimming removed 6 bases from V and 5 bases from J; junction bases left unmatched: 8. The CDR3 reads CASSRRGQGANEQYF. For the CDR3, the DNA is TGTGCCAGCTCCCGAAGGGGACAGGGGGCAAACGAGCAGTACTTC.

The chain's CDR3 is CASSLGNPAFVGGYTF. The CDR3 bases are TGCGCCAGCAGCTTGGGCAACCCAGCTTTTGTGGGAGGCTACACCTTC. This chain uses TRBV5-1 with TRBJ1-2; no definite D call. CDR1 and CDR2 (germline): SGHRS, YFSETQ. Trimming removed 0 bases from V and 8 bases from J, with 20 bases in between. The CDR3 consists of 16 residues.

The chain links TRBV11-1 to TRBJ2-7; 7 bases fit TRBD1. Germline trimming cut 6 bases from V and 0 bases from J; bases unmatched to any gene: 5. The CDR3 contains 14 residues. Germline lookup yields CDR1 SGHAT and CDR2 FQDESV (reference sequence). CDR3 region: CASRLRQGSYEQYF. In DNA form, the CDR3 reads TGTGCCAGCAGGCTCAGACAGGGCTCCTACGAGCAGTACTTC.

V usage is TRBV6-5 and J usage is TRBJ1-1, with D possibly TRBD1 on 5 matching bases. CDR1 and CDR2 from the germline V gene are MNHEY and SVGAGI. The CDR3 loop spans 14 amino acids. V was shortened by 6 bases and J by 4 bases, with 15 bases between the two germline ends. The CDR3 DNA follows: TGTGCCAGCAGCCAGACTCCAGGGTTCACTGAAGCTTTCTTT. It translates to CASSQTPGFTEAFF.

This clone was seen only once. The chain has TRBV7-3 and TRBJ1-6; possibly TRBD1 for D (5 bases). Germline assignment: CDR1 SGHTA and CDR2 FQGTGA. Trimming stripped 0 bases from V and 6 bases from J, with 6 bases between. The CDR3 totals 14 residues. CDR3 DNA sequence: TGTGCCAGCAGCTTAACTGGGGCTAATTCACCCCTCCACTTT. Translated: CASSLTGANSPLHF.

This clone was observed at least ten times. The CDR3: CASSEAEGAGEKLFF. The CDR3 region has the DNA TGTGCCAGCAGTGAAGCGGAGGGGGCGGGAGAAAAACTGTTTTTT. The chain links TRBV6-1 to TRBJ1-4; 7 bases align to TRBD1. The CDR3 spans 15 residues. V lost 0 bases, J lost 8 bases, and 6 bases stayed unmatched. CDR1 is MNHNS, CDR2 SASEGT, per germline.

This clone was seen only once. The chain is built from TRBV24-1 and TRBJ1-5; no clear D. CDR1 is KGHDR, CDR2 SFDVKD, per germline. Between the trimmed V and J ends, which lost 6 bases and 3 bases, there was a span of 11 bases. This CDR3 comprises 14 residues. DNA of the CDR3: TGTGCCACCAGTTCCCGGGAGATCAATCAGCCCCAGCATTTT. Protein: CATSSREINQPQHF.

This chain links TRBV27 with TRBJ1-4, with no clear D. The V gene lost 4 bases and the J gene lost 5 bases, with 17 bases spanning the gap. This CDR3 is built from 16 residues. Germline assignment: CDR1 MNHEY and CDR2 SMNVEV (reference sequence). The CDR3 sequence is CASSSLAGWLNEKLFF. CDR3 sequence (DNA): TGTGCCAGCAGTTCTCTTGCGGGGTGGTTAAATGAAAAACTGTTTTTT. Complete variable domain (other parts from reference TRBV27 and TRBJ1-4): EAQVTQNPRYLITVTGKKLTVTCSQNMNHEYMSWYRQDPGLGLRQIYYSMNVEVTDKGDVPEGYKVSRKEKRNFPLILESPSPNQTSLYFCASSSLAGWLNEKLFFGSGTQLSVL.

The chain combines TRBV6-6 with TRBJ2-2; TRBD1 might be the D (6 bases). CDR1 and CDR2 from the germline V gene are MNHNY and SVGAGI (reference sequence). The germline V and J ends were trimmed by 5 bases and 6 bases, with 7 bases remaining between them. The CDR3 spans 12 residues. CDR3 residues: CASSQGPGELFF. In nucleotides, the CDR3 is TGTGCCAGCAGTCAGGGGCCCGGGGAGCTGTTTTTT.

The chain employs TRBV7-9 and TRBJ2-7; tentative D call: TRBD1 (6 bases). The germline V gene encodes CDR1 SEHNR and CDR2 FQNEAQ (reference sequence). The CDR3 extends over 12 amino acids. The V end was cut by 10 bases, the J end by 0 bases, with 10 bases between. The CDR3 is CATGTNSYEQYF. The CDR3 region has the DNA TGTGCCACCGGGACAAACTCCTACGAGCAGTACTTC.

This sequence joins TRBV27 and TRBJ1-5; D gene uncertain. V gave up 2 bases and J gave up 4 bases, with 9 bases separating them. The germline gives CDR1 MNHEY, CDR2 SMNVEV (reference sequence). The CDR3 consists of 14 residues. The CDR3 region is CASSLHGRNQPQHF. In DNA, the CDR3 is TGTGCCAGCAGTTTACACGGCCGAAATCAGCCCCAGCATTTT.

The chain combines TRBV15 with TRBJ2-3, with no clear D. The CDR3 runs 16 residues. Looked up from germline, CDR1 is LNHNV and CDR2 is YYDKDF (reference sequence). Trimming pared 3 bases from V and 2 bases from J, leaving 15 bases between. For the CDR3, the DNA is TGTGCCACCAGCAGGCAGTCAGGAGCACACACAGATACGCAGTATTTT. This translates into CATSRQSGAHTDTQYF.

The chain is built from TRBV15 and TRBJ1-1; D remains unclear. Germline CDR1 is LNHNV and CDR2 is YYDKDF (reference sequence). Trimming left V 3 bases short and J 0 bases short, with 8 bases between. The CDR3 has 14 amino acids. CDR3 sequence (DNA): TGTGCCACCAGCAGCCGGAGATTGAACACTGAAGCTTTCTTT. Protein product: CATSSRRLNTEAFF.

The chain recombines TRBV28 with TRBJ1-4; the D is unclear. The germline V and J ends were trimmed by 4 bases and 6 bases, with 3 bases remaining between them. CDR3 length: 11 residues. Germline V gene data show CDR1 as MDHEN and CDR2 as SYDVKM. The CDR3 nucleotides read TGTGCCAGCAGTTACGATGAAAAACTGTTTTTT. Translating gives CASSYDEKLFF.

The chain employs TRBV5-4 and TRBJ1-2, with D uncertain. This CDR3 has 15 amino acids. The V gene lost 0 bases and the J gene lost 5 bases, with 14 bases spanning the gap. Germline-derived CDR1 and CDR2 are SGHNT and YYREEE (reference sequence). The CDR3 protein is CASSLDLSWPYGYTF. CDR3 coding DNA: TGTGCCAGCAGCTTGGACCTCTCTTGGCCTTATGGCTACACCTTC.